One sample yielded the 2 T cell receptor beta chains listed below, sequenced in a study of T cells after yellow fever vaccination. Each CDR3 protein gets one entry after TCRdb re-called the 5' RACE reads with MiXCR. Altogether nearly 350,000 distinct CDR3 sequences are present, 7% to 9% being singletons, with the ten largest covering roughly 15%. The specimen comprised PBMCs, sampled around 45 days after the first yellow fever vaccination. The receptors here all came from a man aged 18 to 29 who received the YFV17D yellow fever vaccine.

The DNA of the CDR3 is TGCGCCAGCAGCTTGGCCCAGGGTCGGACTGAAGCTTTCTTT. Translation: CASSLAQGRTEAFF. The chain combines TRBV5-1 with TRBJ1-1, with D tentatively TRBD1 (5 bases). Looked up from germline, CDR1 is SGHRS and CDR2 is YFSETQ. The CDR3 runs 14 residues. The V end was cut by 0 bases, the J end by 5 bases, with 11 bases between.

The rearrangement links TRBV9 to TRBJ2-1; TRBD1 matches at 10 bases. CDR1 SGDLS and CDR2 YYNGEE come from the germline V gene. The CDR3 spans 16 residues. J gave up 3 bases and V 3 bases, and 6 bases lay outside the gene matches. The CDR3 DNA follows: TGTGCCAGCAGCGCAGTCGGGACAGGGGTCTACAATGAGCAGTTCTTC. It encodes CASSAVGTGVYNEQFF.